The rows below give T cell receptor beta chains drawn from one sample of a study of blood T cell repertoires in COVID-19. Sequencing was performed with immunoSEQ multiplex PCR; in TCRdb, only in-frame clones are kept and a portion is missing. Of 150,000 to 200,000 clones in the sample, approximately 82% were seen once. The specimen sequenced was peripheral blood. The receptors derive from a woman between 40 and 50 years old with COVID-19, enrolled during active disease. CDR3s leave out the opening cysteine and the closing phenylalanine or tryptophan. The size of a clone is reported for some rows only, either as once, few or many, or as a class for expanded clones.

size: .; J: TRBJ2-2; V: TRBV30; CDR3: AWSIRAGVTLNTGELF
size: .; J: TRBJ2-3; V: TRBV2; CDR3: ASASISTDTQY
size: .; J: TRBJ2-7; V: TRBV28; CDR3: ASSPAQGFEQY
size: .; J: TRBJ1-2; V: TRBV11-2; CDR3: ASSLGQGTYGYT
size: once; J: TRBJ1-2; V: TRBV7-9; CDR3: ASSLAVGGYGYT
size: .; J: TRBJ1-3; V: TRBV6-5; CDR3: ASNPRKSSGNTIY
size: .; J: TRBJ2-2; V: TRBV11-2; CDR3: ASKPFGGGATGELF
size: once; J: TRBJ2-1; V: TRBV7-9; CDR3: ASSPGQGAIPYNEQF
size: .; J: TRBJ2-1; V: TRBV5-6; CDR3: ASSLVSGSYNEQF
size: few; J: TRBJ2-5; V: TRBV10-3; CDR3: AISASDSGQETQY
size: once; J: TRBJ1-3; V: TRBV27; CDR3: ASSLTPRDTIY
size: .; J: TRBJ2-2; V: TRBV11-3; CDR3: ASSSSVGAGDTGELF
size: .; J: TRBJ1-6; V: TRBV9; CDR3: ASSSTGDYNSPLH
size: .; J: TRBJ2-1; V: TRBV19; CDR3: ASNRRDRESYEQF
size: .; J: TRBJ2-2; V: TRBV2; CDR3: ASTWDRGLTGELF
size: .; J: TRBJ1-3; V: TRBV5-6; CDR3: ASSLLGTQSGNTIY
size: .; J: TRBJ2-5; V: TRBV2; CDR3: ASSLGGGRQETQY
size: .; J: TRBJ2-7; V: TRBV28; CDR3: ASGRAFGEQY
size: .; J: TRBJ1-2; V: TRBV18; CDR3: ASSTGDVGYT
size: .; J: TRBJ2-1; V: TRBV5-1; CDR3: ASSAGFTTNEQF
size: .; J: TRBJ2-1; V: TRBV7-2; CDR3: ASSLKRNEQF
size: .; J: TRBJ1-5; V: TRBV30; CDR3: AWGRGYGNQPQH
size: few; J: TRBJ2-7; V: TRBV27; CDR3: ASSSQSGSPYEQY
size: .; J: TRBJ2-7; V: TRBV5-6; CDR3: ASSQQGFSYEQY
size: once; J: TRBJ2-3; V: TRBV2; CDR3: ASRVTVVTQY
size: once; J: TRBJ2-3; V: TRBV7-9; CDR3: ASSSSGRATDTQY
size: once; J: TRBJ2-1; V: TRBV3-1/TRBV3-2; CDR3: ASSRSQGDEQF
size: .; J: TRBJ2-2; V: TRBV7-7; CDR3: ASRPSGGTGELF
size: .; J: TRBJ1-1; V: TRBV6-5; CDR3: ASSYGPGTTGEAF
size: .; J: TRBJ2-5; V: TRBV2; CDR3: ASRTGQGLVETQY
size: .; J: TRBJ1-4; V: TRBV30; CDR3: AWSLVGTGNEKLF
size: .; J: TRBJ2-7; V: TRBV19; CDR3: ASSAPGLEQY
size: .; J: TRBJ1-1; V: TRBV7-3; CDR3: ASSLSPMTMNTEAF
size: .; J: TRBJ1-5; V: TRBV20-1; CDR3: SASRQGVGQPQH
size: .; J: TRBJ1-5; V: TRBV27; CDR3: ASSLYGTGFQPQH
size: .; J: TRBJ1-1; V: TRBV27; CDR3: ASSSRTGTTEAF
size: .; J: TRBJ2-1; V: TRBV18; CDR3: ASSPPSGGEQF
size: once; J: TRBJ2-2; V: TRBV11-2; CDR3: ASSSHRQGRNTGELF
size: .; J: TRBJ2-5; V: TRBV28; CDR3: ASSLWVRTVGEETQY
size: .; J: TRBJ2-7; V: TRBV27; CDR3: ASSLSQEGFPYEQY
size: once; J: TRBJ2-3; V: TRBV9; CDR3: ASSGVSGRAEDTQY
size: .; J: TRBJ1-3; V: TRBV2; CDR3: ASSAGVGNTIY
size: few; J: TRBJ2-2; V: TRBV6-5; CDR3: ASSLTGSGELF
size: .; J: TRBJ2-1; V: TRBV5-6; CDR3: ASSLDGGRAYNEQF
size: .; J: TRBJ2-2; V: TRBV19; CDR3: ASTTRGGSGELF
size: .; J: TRBJ2-3; V: TRBV28; CDR3: ASSWTSGSTDTQY
size: .; J: TRBJ2-7; V: TRBV7-9; CDR3: ASSFRGSYEQY
size: once; J: TRBJ2-6; V: TRBV5-4; CDR3: ASSLGGISGANVLT
size: .; J: TRBJ2-3; V: TRBV10-3; CDR3: AITSSTDTQY
size: .; J: TRBJ2-7; V: TRBV5-4; CDR3: ASSLVQGSLYEQY
size: .; J: TRBJ2-2; V: TRBV5-4; CDR3: ASSFSLPYTGELF
size: .; J: TRBJ2-1; V: TRBV10-3; CDR3: ATSGSSSYNEQF
size: .; J: TRBJ2-1; V: TRBV4-1; CDR3: ASHPSGRGPEQF
size: .; J: TRBJ1-5; V: TRBV2; CDR3: ASSEQVQPQH
size: .; J: TRBJ1-1; V: TRBV7-8; CDR3: ASSQGHANTEAF
size: .; J: TRBJ2-2; V: TRBV7-3; CDR3: ASSLGSVGELF
size: .; J: TRBJ2-7; V: TRBV18; CDR3: ASSFKTGNEQY
size: once; J: TRBJ1-2; V: TRBV6-6; CDR3: ASTTERTGYGYT